A single sample gave rise to the 21 T cell receptor beta chains below, sequenced in a study of tissue T cells after allogeneic stem cell transplantation. Sequenced by immunoSEQ multiplex PCR; TCRdb stores in-frame clones only, minus some. This table holds fewer than 30,000 clones, approximately 85% found once. The sequences come from blood, collected before transplantation. These receptors all stem from a woman aged 18 to 55 who later had graft-versus-host disease after an allogeneic stem cell transplant.

The genes are TRBV4-1 and TRBJ2-3; 8 bases line up with TRBD1. This CDR3 spans 15 amino acids. CDR1 is MGHRA, CDR2 YSYEKL, per germline. The junction had 6 bases not matched to a gene; V was cut back by 1 base and J by 6 bases. CDR3 in amino acids: CASSQVQGAGDTQYF. In DNA form, the CDR3 reads TGCGCCAGCAGCCAAGTCCAGGGGGCAGGGGATACGCAGTATTTT.

In its sample, this clone was seen a few times. V is TRBV4-2 and J is TRBJ2-5; no definite D call. The ends were cut back, 1 base at V and 1 base at J, with 13 bases in the middle. This CDR3 is 16 amino acids long. Germline V gene data show CDR1 as LGHNA and CDR2 as YNFKEQ. The CDR3 coding sequence is TGTGCCAGCAGCCAAGTTTTCCGAGCCCTCCAAGAGACCCAGTACTTC. It codes for CASSQVFRALQETQYF.

This clone is a singleton in its sample. The CDR3 DNA is TGTGCCAGCAGTGAATGGGCCACAGGGCAAACCAAAAACATTCAGTACTTC. Its translation: CASSEWATGQTKNIQYF. The chain couples TRBV25-1 to TRBJ2-4, with D possibly being TRBD1 (6 bases). Germline CDR1 MGHDK, CDR2 SYGVNS. V shed 1 base and J shed 2 bases, with 15 bases lying between them. This CDR3 contains 17 residues. The full variable domain, in which reference TRBV25-1 and TRBJ2-4 provide the parts outside the CDR3, is EADIYQTPRYLVIGTGKKITLECSQTMGHDKMYWYQQDPGMELHLIHYSYGVNSTEKGDLSSESTVSRIRTEHFPLTLESARPSHTSQYLCASSEWATGQTKNIQYFGAGTRLSVL.

This chain uses TRBV7-8 with TRBJ2-1, with TRBD2 identical over 8 bases. This CDR3 contains 15 residues. CDR1 is SGHVS, CDR2 FQNEAQ, per germline. V was pared by 1 base and J by 6 bases, with 5 bases of the junction left unmatched. In DNA form, the CDR3 reads TGTGCCAGCAGCTTAGTGCGGGGGGCCCCCAATGAGCAGTTCTTC. It translates to CASSLVRGAPNEQFF.

This clone appeared a few times. This CDR3 reads CASSLGGVGTDTQYF. CDR3 nucleotides: TGTGCCAGCAGCTTAGGAGGGGTTGGCACAGATACGCAGTATTTT. The chain employs TRBV5-8 and TRBJ2-3, with a possible D match to TRBD2 (6 bases). V shed 2 bases and J shed 1 base, with 11 bases lying between them. The CDR3 totals 15 residues. Per the germline V gene, CDR1 is SGHTS and CDR2 is YDEGEE.

This clone was found a few times. The rearrangement uses TRBV9 and TRBJ1-2; tentatively, D is TRBD1 (5 bases). In germline, CDR1 is SGDLS, CDR2 YYNGEE. The V gene lost 2 bases and the J gene lost 0 bases, with 14 bases spanning the gap. The CDR3 is 16 residues long. The chain's CDR3 is CASSVTGTGANYGYTF. DNA of the CDR3: TGTGCCAGCAGCGTGACCGGGACGGGGGCTAACTATGGCTACACCTTC.

The genes are TRBV3-1 (or the pseudogene TRBV3-2) and TRBJ2-2, with D uncertain. V was pared by 4 bases and J by 5 bases, with 8 bases between. This CDR3 is 13 amino acids long. Germline CDR1 LGHDT, CDR2 YNNKEL (reference sequence). The CDR3 reads CASSPEETGELFF. DNA for the CDR3: TGTGCCAGCAGCCCAGAGGAAACCGGGGAGCTGTTTTTT.

The chain recombines TRBV9 with TRBJ1-3; D gene unclear. The CDR3 spans 15 residues. V shed 4 bases and J shed 0 bases, with 11 bases lying between them. CDR1 SGDLS and CDR2 YYNGEE come from the germline V gene. The CDR3 protein is CASSTPGASGNTIYF. Written as DNA, the CDR3 is TGTGCCAGCAGCACGCCCGGAGCCTCTGGAAACACCATATATTTT.

This clone is a singleton in its sample. CDR3 amino acids: CASSLGYRQVQEKLFF. The CDR3, as DNA: TGTGCCAGCAGCTTAGGGTATAGACAGGTTCAGGAAAAACTGTTTTTT. The chain recombines TRBV7-2 with TRBJ1-4; D is possibly TRBD1 (6 bases). This CDR3 has 16 residues. Germline CDR1 is SGHTA and CDR2 is FQGNSA. V gave up 1 base and J gave up 8 bases, with 17 bases separating them.

The chain combines TRBV12-3 or TRBV12-4 with TRBJ2-7, with D unclear. The CDR3 covers 13 residues. V dropped 4 bases and J dropped 3 bases, with 10 bases sitting between them. The CDR3 loop is CASSSSTGYEQYF. The CDR3 nucleotides are TGTGCCAGCAGTTCCAGCACCGGCTACGAGCAGTACTTC.

V and J are TRBV28 and TRBJ1-3; D might be TRBD1 (5 bases). The germline V and J ends were trimmed by 2 bases and 0 bases, with 8 bases remaining between them. Germline V CDR1 and CDR2: MDHEN, SYDVKM. This CDR3 spans 15 amino acids. CDR3 amino acids: CASSLRGPSGNTIYF. Written as DNA, the CDR3 is TGTGCCAGCAGTTTACGGGGACCCTCTGGAAACACCATATATTTT.

This chain connects TRBV30 to TRBJ2-7; a weak D match, TRBD1 (6 bases). The CDR3 has 14 residues. CDR1 and CDR2 (germline): GTSNPN, SVGIG (reference sequence). V was clipped by 2 bases and J by 7 bases, with 18 bases between them. CDR3 coding DNA: TGTGCCTGGAGTCTAGGCGCAGGGGAGCATGAGCAGTACTTC. This translates into CAWSLGAGEHEQYF.

The rearrangement links TRBV5-1 to TRBJ1-1; D gene unclear. V was trimmed by 0 bases and J by 3 bases, leaving 9 bases between them. CDR1 and CDR2 from the germline V gene are SGHRS and YFSETQ. This CDR3 spans 14 amino acids. CDR3 in DNA: TGCGCCAGCAGCTTGGATCCCCAGTACACTGAAGCTTTCTTT. Residues: CASSLDPQYTEAFF.

This chain uses TRBV5-4 with TRBJ1-1; D not certain. The CDR3 runs to 15 residues. Germline V gives CDR1 SGHNT, CDR2 YYREEE (reference sequence). Trimming took off 4 bases at V and 3 bases at J, with 16 bases between the two ends. DNA of the CDR3: TGTGCCAGCAGCACGCCTGGGCAGCCTTACACTGAAGCTTTCTTT. Amino acid sequence: CASSTPGQPYTEAFF.

The chain has TRBV18 and TRBJ2-1; a possible D gene is TRBD1 (6 bases). The CDR3 contains 13 residues. Germline V gene data show CDR1 as KGHSH and CDR2 as LQKENI. Trimming shortened V by 6 bases and J by 6 bases, and 12 bases separated the two germline ends. CDR3 sequence reads: CASSSGVGNEQFF. The DNA of the CDR3 is TGTGCCAGCTCGTCAGGGGTGGGCAATGAGCAGTTCTTC.

This rearrangement joins TRBV29-1 to TRBJ2-5; D remains ambiguous. V was clipped by 4 bases and J by 2 bases, with 5 bases between them. The germline V gene encodes CDR1 SQVTM and CDR2 ANQGSEA. The CDR3 spans 11 residues. The CDR3 DNA reads TGCAGCGTTGGACGGCAAGAGACCCAGTACTTC. Protein: CSVGRQETQYF. Filled out from reference TRBV29-1 and TRBJ2-5, the complete variable domain reads SAVISQKPSRDICQRGTSLTIQCQVDSQVTMMFWYRQQPGQSLTLIATANQGSEATYESGFVIDKFPISRPNLTFSTLTVSNMSPEDSSIYLCSVGRQETQYFGPGTRLLVL.

The J gene is TRBJ2-7, the V gene TRBV9; D is uncertain. Germline V gives CDR1 SGDLS, CDR2 YYNGEE. The length of the CDR3 is 16 residues. With 0 bases removed from V and 2 bases from J, the gap between germline ends came to 15 bases. CDR3 sequence (DNA): TGTGCCAGCAGCGTAGCTAAAGACACGGCAGCCTACGAGCAGTACTTC. Amino acids: CASSVAKDTAAYEQYF. The full variable domain, in which reference TRBV9 and TRBJ2-7 provide the parts outside the CDR3, is DSGVTQTPKHLITATGQRVTLRCSPRSGDLSVYWYQQSLDQGLQFLIQYYNGEERAKGNILERFSAQQFPDLHSELNLSSLELGDSALYFCASSVAKDTAAYEQYFGPGTRLTVT.

This clone occurred a few times. The genes are TRBV4-1 and TRBJ2-6, with 15 bases fitting TRBD2. The CDR3 has 15 residues. CDR1 is MGHRA and CDR2 is YSYEKL in the germline V gene. V was clipped by 6 bases and J by 12 bases; unmatched bases: 6. The CDR3 spells CASRWTSGRGSVLTF. The CDR3 DNA reads TGCGCCAGCAGGTGGACTAGCGGGAGGGGGAGCGTCCTGACTTTC.

The rearrangement uses TRBV5-6 and TRBJ1-5; D remains ambiguous. The CDR3 spans 14 residues. From germline, CDR1 is SGHDT and CDR2 YYEEEE. Trimming pared 4 bases from V and 0 bases from J, leaving 8 bases between. CDR3 sequence reads: CASSRVNSNQPQHF. For the CDR3, the DNA is TGTGCCAGCAGCCGGGTGAATAGCAATCAGCCCCAGCATTTT.

The chain has TRBV5-1 and TRBJ1-2; TRBD1 matches at 7 bases. CDR1 is SGHRS, CDR2 YFSETQ, per germline. The V segment lost 4 bases and the J segment 2 bases; nucleotides outside the gene matches: 11. CDR3 length: 16 residues. CDR3 sequence reads: CASSDRRGLSNYGYTF. In DNA, the CDR3 is TGCGCCAGCAGCGACAGGAGGGGGCTATCGAACTATGGCTACACCTTC.

The V gene is TRBV7-6, the J gene TRBJ2-5; D remains unclear. The CDR3 loop spans 13 amino acids. V dropped 6 bases and J dropped 1 base, with 9 bases sitting between them. The germline CDR1 and CDR2 sequences are SGHVS and FNYEAQ. CDR3 amino acids: CASSFLVQETQYF. In DNA, the CDR3 is TGTGCCAGCAGTTTTCTAGTCCAAGAGACCCAGTACTTC.